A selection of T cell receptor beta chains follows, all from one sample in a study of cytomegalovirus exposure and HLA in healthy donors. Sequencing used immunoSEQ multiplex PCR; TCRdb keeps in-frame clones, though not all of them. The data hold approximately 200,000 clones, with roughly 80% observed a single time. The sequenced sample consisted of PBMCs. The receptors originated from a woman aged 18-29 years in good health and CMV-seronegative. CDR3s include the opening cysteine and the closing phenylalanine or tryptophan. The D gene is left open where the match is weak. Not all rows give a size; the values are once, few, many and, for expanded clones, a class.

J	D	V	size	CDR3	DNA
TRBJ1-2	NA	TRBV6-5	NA	CASSYLQNYGYTF	TGTGCCAGCAGTTATCTACAGAACTATGGCTACACCTTC
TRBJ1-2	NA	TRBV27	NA	CASSSYPYKDSDYGYTF	TGTGCCAGCAGTTCTTATCCTTACAAAGACAGTGATTATGGCTACACCTTC
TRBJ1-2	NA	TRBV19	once	CASSILQAINYGYTF	TGTGCCAGTAGTATCTTGCAGGCTATCAACTATGGCTACACCTTC
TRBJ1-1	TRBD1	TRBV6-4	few	CASIRGQGDTEAFF	TGTGCCAGCATCAGGGGTCAGGGGGACACTGAAGCTTTCTTT
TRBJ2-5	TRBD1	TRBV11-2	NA	CASSPTGGQGLRETQYF	TGTGCCAGCAGCCCCACGGGGGGACAGGGGTTAAGGGAGACCCAGTACTTC
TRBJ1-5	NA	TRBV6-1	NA	CASRTDNQPQHF	TGTGCCAGCCGGACAGATAATCAGCCCCAGCATTTT
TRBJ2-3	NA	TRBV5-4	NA	CASSLGQSTDTQYF	TGTGCCAGCAGCTTGGGGCAGAGCACAGATACGCAGTATTTT
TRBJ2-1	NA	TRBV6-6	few	CASSPGGEYNEQFF	TGTGCCAGCAGCCCCGGAGGGGAATACAATGAGCAGTTCTTC
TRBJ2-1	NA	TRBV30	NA	CAWSSGYEQFF	TGTGCCTGGAGTTCGGGTTATGAGCAGTTCTTC
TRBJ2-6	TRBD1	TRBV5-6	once	CASRRQGAGANVLTF	TGTGCCAGCAGGAGACAGGGCGCTGGGGCCAACGTCCTGACTTTC
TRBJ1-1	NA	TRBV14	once	CASSQELRGAEAFF	TGTGCCAGCAGCCAAGAACTTCGGGGGGCTGAAGCTTTCTTT
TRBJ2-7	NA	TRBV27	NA	CASSLDSTYEQYF	TGTGCCAGCAGCTTGGACAGTACATACGAGCAGTACTTC
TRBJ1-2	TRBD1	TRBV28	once	CASSLTGERGYTF	TGTGCCAGCAGCCTAACAGGGGAAAGGGGCTACACCTTC
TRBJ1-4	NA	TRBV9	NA	CASSVSGSGGHEKLFF	TGTGCCAGCAGCGTGTCGGGGAGCGGAGGGCATGAAAAACTGTTTTTT
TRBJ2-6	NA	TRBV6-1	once	CASAYYRSGANVLTF	TGTGCCAGCGCGTATTATCGCTCTGGGGCCAACGTCCTGACTTTC
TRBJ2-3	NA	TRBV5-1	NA	CASSLATLVGGTDTQYF	TGCGCCAGCAGCTTGGCGACACTAGTCGGTGGGACAGATACGCAGTATTTT
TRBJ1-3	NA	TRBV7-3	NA	CASSLSGAGGNTIYF	TGTGCCAGCAGCTTATCAGGGGCTGGTGGAAACACCATATATTTT
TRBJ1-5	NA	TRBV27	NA	CASSLGLPLGSNQPQHF	TGTGCCAGCAGTTTGGGACTCCCCCTTGGGAGCAATCAGCCCCAGCATTTT
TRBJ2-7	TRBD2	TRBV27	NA	CASIVTLSVSGRALYEQYF	TGTGCCAGCATCGTTACCCTATCAGTTAGCGGGAGGGCCCTATACGAGCAGTACTTC
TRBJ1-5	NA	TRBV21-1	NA	CASSKGFPSTSGRCNQPQHF	TGTGCCAGCAGCAAAGGCTTCCCCTCTACTAGCGGGAGGTGCAATCAGCCCCAGCATTTT
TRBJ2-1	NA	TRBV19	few	CASSIMASFGEQFF	TGTGCCAGTAGTATTATGGCCTCCTTCGGGGAGCAGTTCTTC
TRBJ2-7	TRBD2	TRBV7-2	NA	CASSPAGLAGPYEQYF	TGTGCCAGCAGCCCCGCAGGACTAGCGGGACCCTACGAGCAGTACTTC
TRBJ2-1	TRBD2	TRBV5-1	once	CASSFSAGGLTYNEQFF	TGCGCCAGCAGCTTTTCGGCGGGGGGGTTGACCTACAATGAGCAGTTCTTC
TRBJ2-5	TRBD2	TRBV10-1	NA	CASSGSGGSETQYF	TGCGCCAGCAGTGGGAGCGGGGGGTCCGAGACCCAGTACTTC
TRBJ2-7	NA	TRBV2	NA	CASGPGTYEQYF	TGTGCCAGCGGCCCAGGAACCTACGAGCAGTACTTC
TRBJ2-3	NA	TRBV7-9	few	CASSLGPRGTDTQYF	TGTGCCAGCAGCTTAGGACCAAGGGGGACAGATACGCAGTATTTT
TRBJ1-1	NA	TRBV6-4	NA	CASSDSEEGLNTEAFF	TGTGCCAGCAGTGACTCGGAAGAGGGCTTGAACACTGAAGCTTTCTTT
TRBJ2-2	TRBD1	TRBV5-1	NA	CASSLTSWDRGDTGELFF	TGCGCCAGCAGCTTGACATCCTGGGACAGGGGGGACACCGGGGAGCTGTTTTTT
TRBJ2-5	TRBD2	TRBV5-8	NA	CASSPRLAGGQETQYF	TGTGCCAGCAGCCCCCGTTTAGCGGGGGGGCAAGAGACCCAGTACTTC
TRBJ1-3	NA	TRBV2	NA	CASTLTGSGNTIYF	TGTGCCAGCACTTTAACAGGCTCTGGAAACACCATATATTTT
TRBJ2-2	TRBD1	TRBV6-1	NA	CASSERGQGYTGELFF	TGTGCCAGCAGTGAAAGGGGACAGGGTTACACCGGGGAGCTGTTTTTT
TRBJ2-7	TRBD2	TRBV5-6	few	CASSKDGRSDEQYF	TGTGCCAGCAGCAAGGACGGGAGGTCGGACGAGCAGTACTTC
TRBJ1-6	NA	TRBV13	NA	CASSVGGGGYNSPLHF	TGTGCCAGCAGCGTGGGGGGGGGCGGCTATAATTCACCCCTCCACTTT
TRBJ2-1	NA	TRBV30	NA	CAWSRPGSWHEQFF	TGTGCCTGGAGTCGTCCAGGGTCATGGCATGAGCAGTTCTTC
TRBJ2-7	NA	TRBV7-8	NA	CASSLRQNDEQYF	TGTGCCAGCAGCTTACGACAGAACGACGAGCAGTACTTC
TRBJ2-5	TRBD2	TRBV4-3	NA	CASSQRGLAGGETQYF	TGCGCCAGCAGCCAAAGGGGACTAGCGGGAGGGGAGACCCAGTACTTC
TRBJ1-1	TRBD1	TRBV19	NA	CASSIPGQGLKAFF	TGTGCCAGTAGTATACCGGGACAGGGGCTTAAAGCTTTCTTT
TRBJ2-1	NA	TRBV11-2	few	CASSLLGRGVYNEQFF	TGTGCCAGCAGCCTCCTTGGTCGCGGGGTATACAATGAGCAGTTCTTC
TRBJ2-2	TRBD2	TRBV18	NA	CASSPGLAGAGELFF	TGTGCCAGCTCACCGGGACTAGCGGGAGCCGGGGAGCTGTTTTTT
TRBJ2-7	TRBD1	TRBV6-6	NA	CASSYSGTGGTYEQYF	TGTGCCAGCAGTTACTCTGGGACAGGGGGAACTTACGAGCAGTACTTC
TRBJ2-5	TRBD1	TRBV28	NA	CASRTDRGPRETQYF	TGTGCCAGCAGAACGGACAGGGGGCCTAGGGAGACCCAGTACTTC
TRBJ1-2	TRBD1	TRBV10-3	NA	CAIGGVGDSNYGYTF	TGTGCCATCGGAGGAGTTGGGGACAGTAACTATGGCTACACCTTC
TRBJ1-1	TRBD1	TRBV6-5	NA	CASSPRQGLSTEAFF	TGTGCCAGCAGTCCCAGACAGGGGTTGAGCACTGAAGCTTTCTTT
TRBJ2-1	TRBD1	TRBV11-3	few	CASSPGTGDSKSEQFF	TGTGCCAGCAGCCCCGGCACAGGGGATTCGAAAAGTGAGCAGTTCTTC
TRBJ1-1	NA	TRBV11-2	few	CASSRSPGNTEAFF	TGTGCCAGCAGCCGATCCCCGGGGAACACTGAAGCTTTCTTT
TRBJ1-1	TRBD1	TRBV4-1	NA	CASSHTKGQKNTEAFF	TGCGCCAGCAGCCACACTAAGGGACAGAAGAACACTGAAGCTTTCTTT
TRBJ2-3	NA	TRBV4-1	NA	CASSQPPLRTLREDTQYF	TGCGCCAGCAGCCAACCCCCCTTAAGGACCCTCCGGGAGGATACGCAGTATTTT
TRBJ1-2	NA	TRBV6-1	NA	CASSKNNYGYTF	TGTGCCAGCAGCAAAAATAACTATGGCTACACCTTC
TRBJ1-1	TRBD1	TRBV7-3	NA	CASSRTGVDTEAFF	TGTGCCAGCAGCAGAACAGGGGTGGACACTGAAGCTTTCTTT
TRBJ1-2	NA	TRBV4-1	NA	CASSQGHDMGYTF	TGCGCCAGCAGCCAAGGACATGATATGGGCTACACCTTC
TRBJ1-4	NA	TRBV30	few	CAWKQSNEKLFF	TGTGCCTGGAAACAGTCTAATGAAAAACTGTTTTTT
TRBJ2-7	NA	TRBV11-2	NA	CASSLRGNSAYEQYF	TGTGCCAGCAGCTTAAGGGGTAATTCGGCCTACGAGCAGTACTTC
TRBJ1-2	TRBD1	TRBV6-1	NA	CASSTGGNYGYTF	TGTGCCAGCAGTACAGGGGGCAATTATGGCTACACCTTC
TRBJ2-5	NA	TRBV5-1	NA	CASSLAAELETQYF	TGCGCCAGCAGCTTGGCAGCGGAACTAGAGACCCAGTACTTC
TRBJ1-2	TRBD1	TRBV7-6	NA	CASSPGGTGGNYGYTF	TGTGCCAGCAGCCCTGGAGGGACAGGGGGGAACTATGGCTACACCTTC
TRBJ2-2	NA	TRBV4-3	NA	CASSGHEGTGELFF	TGCGCCAGCAGCGGACATGAAGGGACCGGGGAGCTGTTTTTT
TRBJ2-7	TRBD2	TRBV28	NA	CASRNSGRVNEQYF	TGTGCCAGCAGGAATAGCGGGAGGGTAAACGAGCAGTACTTC
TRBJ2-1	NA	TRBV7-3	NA	CASSPTRQAYNEQFF	TGTGCCAGCAGCCCTACTCGACAGGCGTACAATGAGCAGTTCTTC
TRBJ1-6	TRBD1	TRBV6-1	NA	CASIWGQGSDSPLHF	TGTGCCAGCATCTGGGGACAGGGCTCCGATTCACCCCTCCACTTT